The following is a T cell receptor beta chain sequence with its context. The CDR3 has 16 amino acids. V shed 3 bases and J shed 7 bases, with 16 bases lying between them. CDR1 is SGHTA, CDR2 FQGNSA, per germline. The data are from a study of blood T cell repertoires in COVID-19. Turning to the study itself: Material from acute and convalescent COVID-19 was sourced from the United States, Italy and Spain. Sample material is recorded as cDNA or gDNA derived from T cells, B-cell-depleted T cells, or PBMCs.

TCRdb keeps only in-frame clones here, not all; method: immunoSEQ multiplex PCR. The sample holds a few hundred thousand clones, more than 80% seen once. The V call is TRBV7-2, the J call TRBJ1-6; possibly TRBD1 for D (6 bases). The receptor was derived from a woman older than 75 with acute or convalescent COVID-19. The source material was peripheral blood. The CDR3 is CASSLGHLLGNSPLHF. Written as DNA, the CDR3 is TGTGCCAGCAGCTTGGGACACCTTCTGGGAAATTCACCCCTCCACTTT.